Below are 30 T cell receptor beta chains sequenced from a single sample in a study of CD8 T cells in ankylosing spondylitis. TCRdb analysed the 5' RACE reads with MiXCR anew, one entry per CDR3 protein. The sample lists tens of thousands of distinct CDR3 sequences, 7.2% occurring once. The specimen sequenced was blood, either unsorted or a sorted T cell fraction (not recorded which). All receptors derive from a male donor with ankylosing spondylitis or in good health (not recorded which).

This clonotype was recorded at least ten times. The V and J genes are TRBV7-2 and TRBJ1-5; D uncertain. This CDR3 has 15 amino acids. V lost 5 bases to trimming and J lost 0 bases, with 11 bases between them. Germline V CDR1 and CDR2: SGHTA, FQGNSA. DNA for the CDR3: TGTGCCAGCAGCGAATCGGTGGGTAGCAATCAGCCCCAGCATTTT. Translation: CASSESVGSNQPQHF.

This clonotype was recorded many times. The J gene is TRBJ2-3, the V gene TRBV10-3; TRBD1 or TRBD2 may be the D gene (5 bases each). The CDR3 has 14 amino acids. V was clipped by 10 bases and J by 2 bases, with 16 bases between them. Germline V gene sequence: CDR1 ENHRY, CDR2 SYGVKD. DNA of the CDR3: TGTGCCACCGAGGGTGGCAGGGACACAGATACGCAGTATTTT. Residues: CATEGGRDTDTQYF.

The table lists this clonotype with a few counts. The rearrangement links TRBV5-1 to TRBJ2-1; D perhaps matches TRBD2 (7 bases). The germline V gene has CDR1 SGHRS and CDR2 YFSETQ. Trimming pared 3 bases from V and 12 bases from J, leaving 25 bases between. The CDR3 has 16 residues. CDR3 loop: CASSWDGGPSGGGQFF. The CDR3 coding sequence is TGCGCCAGCAGCTGGGACGGTGGACCTAGCGGAGGGGGGCAGTTCTTC.

The chain recombines TRBV28 with TRBJ2-7, with 8 bases lining up with TRBD1. The J segment lost 9 bases and the V segment lost 0 bases, leaving 25 bases of the junction unmatched. Germline lookup yields CDR1 MDHEN and CDR2 SYDVKM. This CDR3 comprises 20 residues. The CDR3 region is CASSLWVSTGEVVVAKVQYF. CDR3 nucleotides: TGTGCCAGCAGTTTATGGGTTTCGACAGGGGAGGTAGTGGTAGCCAAGGTGCAGTACTTC.

This clonotype was seen ten or more times. The rearrangement joins TRBV12-3 or TRBV12-4 to TRBJ2-5, with D unclear. The CDR3 is 15 residues long. With 6 bases removed from V and 6 bases from J, the gap between germline ends came to 20 bases. The CDR3: CASSPPLRYPQTQYF. CDR3 coding DNA: TGTGCCAGCAGCCCTCCGTTGCGATACCCCCAGACCCAGTACTTC.

This clonotype has a count of ten or more. This rearrangement joins TRBV5-1 to TRBJ2-3; D unresolved. This CDR3 spans 15 amino acids. The V gene's germline CDR1 is SGHRS and CDR2 YFSETQ. Trimming shortened V by 4 bases and J by 2 bases, and 14 bases separated the two germline ends. DNA of the CDR3: TGCGCCAGCAGCGAGTTAACCGGGTTCACAGATACGCAGTATTTT. Translation: CASSELTGFTDTQYF. The full variable domain, its missing parts supplied by reference TRBV5-1 and TRBJ2-3, is KAGVTQTPRYLIKTRGQQVTLSCSPISGHRSVSWYQQTPGQGLQFLFEYFSETQRNKGNFPGRFSGRQFSNSRSEMNVSTLELGDSALYLCASSELTGFTDTQYFGPGTRLTVL.

This clonotype has ten or more counts. This chain links TRBV12-3 or TRBV12-4 with TRBJ1-5, with TRBD1 identical over 7 bases. The CDR3 extends over 17 amino acids. The trim removed 5 bases at V and 0 bases at J, leaving 10 bases unmatched. CDR3 sequence: CASSKFTGTDSNQPQHF. The DNA of the CDR3 is TGTGCCAGCAGTAAATTTACCGGGACAGATAGCAATCAGCCCCAGCATTTT.

This clonotype was recorded at least ten times. V usage is TRBV7-8 and J usage is TRBJ1-5; perhaps TRBD1 as D (5 bases). Trimming cost V 5 bases and J 2 bases, with 7 bases left between them. This CDR3 has 13 residues. The germline V gene encodes CDR1 SGHVS and CDR2 FQNEAQ. CDR3 protein: CASSGHGNQPQHF. The CDR3 DNA reads TGTGCCAGCAGCGGACATGGCAATCAGCCCCAGCATTTT.

This clonotype was recorded many times. The rearrangement uses TRBV20-1 and TRBJ2-7; TRBD1 matches at 9 bases. V was clipped by 0 bases and J by 5 bases; unmatched bases: 8. Germline lookup yields CDR1 DFQATT and CDR2 SNEGSKA (reference sequence). CDR3 length: 15 amino acids. CDR3 loop: CSARDLGQGIHEQYF. The DNA of the CDR3 is TGCAGTGCTAGAGACCTAGGACAGGGGATCCACGAGCAGTACTTC.

CDR3 sequence: CASSLVAGPLGYGYTF. The CDR3 coding sequence is TGTGCCAGCAGCTTAGTAGCAGGGCCTTTGGGCTATGGCTACACCTTC. The chain joins TRBV7-9 to TRBJ1-2, with a weak D call TRBD1 (5 bases). This CDR3 comprises 16 residues. V shed 1 base and J shed 4 bases, with 16 bases lying between them. Germline V gives CDR1 SEHNR, CDR2 FQNEAQ (reference sequence). The complete variable domain, with remaining parts taken from reference TRBV7-9 and TRBJ1-2, reads DTGVSQNPRHKITKRGQNVTFRCDPISEHNRLYWYRQTLGQGPEFLTYFQNEAQLEKSRLLSDRFSAERPKGSFSTLEIQRTEQGDSAMYLCASSLVAGPLGYGYTFGSGTRLTVV.

This clonotype has at least ten counts. The chain has TRBV5-4 and TRBJ2-2; weak D call: TRBD2 (7 bases). The CDR3 is made up of 17 amino acids. Per the germline V gene, CDR1 is SGHNT and CDR2 is YYREEE (reference sequence). Between the trimmed V and J ends, which lost 1 base and 0 bases, there was a span of 13 bases. The CDR3 is CASSLYRGASNTGELFF. CDR3 nucleotides: TGTGCCAGCAGCTTGTACCGGGGGGCTTCGAACACCGGGGAGCTGTTTTTT. The variable domain in full, with the rest retrieved from reference TRBV5-4 and TRBJ2-2, is ETGVTQSPTHLIKTRGQQVTLRCSSQSGHNTVSWYQQALGQGPQFIFQYYREEENGRGNFPPRFSGLQFPNYSSELNVNALELDDSALYLCASSLYRGASNTGELFFGEGSRLTVL.

With regard to this clonotype: The conserved phenylalanine or tryptophan normally closing the CDR3 is absent here, so this likely arose from a read error. The DNA is left out, because the CDR3 cannot be placed on it with certainty; the CDR3 is given as TCRdb lists it. The chain combines TRBV7-2 with TRBJ1-2; the table's TRBD1 call for D was not verified on the DNA. The CDR3 comprises 13 residues, both ends counted. CDR1 and CDR2 from the germline V gene are SGHTA and FQGNSA. The CDR3 here is CASSLARDSSKSL.

This sequence joins TRBV29-1 and TRBJ2-1; D gene unclear. CDR1 and CDR2 from the germline V gene are SQVTM and ANQGSEA. Deletions cut 4 bases from V and 0 bases from J, with 10 bases between. This CDR3 is built from 14 residues. The CDR3 sequence: CSVVSRGSYNEQFF. DNA for the CDR3: TGCAGCGTTGTATCCCGCGGCTCCTACAATGAGCAGTTCTTC.

The chain has TRBV27 and TRBJ2-7, with 15 bases matching TRBD2. The CDR3 spans 15 residues. Per the germline V gene, CDR1 is MNHEY and CDR2 is SMNVEV (reference sequence). V was clipped by 5 bases and J by 9 bases; unmatched bases: 8. CDR3 DNA: TGTGCCAGCAGTCCCGGACTAGCGGGAGGGCGTCGGCAGTACTTC. Protein sequence: CASSPGLAGGRRQYF.

This clonotype was recorded many times. V usage is TRBV6-1 and J usage is TRBJ2-5, with 7 bases identical to TRBD1. J was trimmed by 4 bases and V by 6 bases; bases with no gene match: 5. Per germline, CDR1 MNHNS and CDR2 SASEGT. CDR3 size: 13 residues. The CDR3 protein is CASRTTGRETQYF. CDR3 in DNA: TGTGCCAGCAGGACGACAGGGAGAGAGACCCAGTACTTC.

This clonotype was recorded many times. CDR3 loop: CASTPGGELFF. As DNA, the CDR3 is TGTGCCAGCACTCCTGGGGGGGAGCTGTTTTTT. The V and J genes are TRBV12-3 or TRBV12-4 and TRBJ2-2; the D is unclear. V lost 7 bases and J lost 8, with 8 bases in between. The CDR3 runs 11 residues.

This clonotype is medium-sized by share. The chain carries TRBV5-1 and TRBJ1-2, with TRBD1 as a possible D gene (5 bases). The CDR3 is 14 amino acids. Trimming pared 0 bases from V and 4 bases from J, leaving 10 bases between. From germline, CDR1 is SGHRS and CDR2 YFSETQ. CDR3 DNA sequence: TGCGCCAGCAGCTTGGATCAGGGAGGCTATGGCTACACCTTC. As protein: CASSLDQGGYGYTF.

By sample share, this clonotype is medium-sized. The chain links TRBV9 to TRBJ2-7, with TRBD1 identical over 7 bases. V shed 4 bases, J shed 2 bases, and the junction held 6 bases outside the gene matches. The CDR3 sequence is 14 residues long. Germline V gives CDR1 SGDLS, CDR2 YYNGEE. This CDR3 is CASSQGDSTYEQYF. The CDR3 coding sequence is TGTGCCAGCAGCCAAGGGGACAGTACCTACGAGCAGTACTTC.

This clonotype was recorded many times. The junction departs from germline at one end; a sequencing error may be responsible. J is TRBJ2-7 and V is TRBV7-7; D ambiguous. The CDR3 contains 13 residues. Germline CDR1 SSHAT, CDR2 FNYEAQ (reference sequence). Written as DNA, the CDR3 is TGTGCTAGCAGCTTTAGAGCGAACGACGAGCAGTACTTC. It is translated as CASSFRANDEQYF. Filled out from reference TRBV7-7 and TRBJ2-7, the complete variable domain reads GAGVSQSPRYKVTKRGQDVTLRCDPISSHATLYWYQQALGQGPEFLTYFNYEAQPDKSGLPSDRFSAERPEGSISTLTIQRTEQRDSAMYRCASSFRANDEQYFGPGTRLTVT.

In its sample, this clonotype was seen many times. The gene calls are TRBV5-1 and TRBJ2-1; 8 nucleotides align to TRBD2. The V gene end was trimmed by 4 bases and the J gene end by 2 bases; junction bases not matched to a gene: 5. The CDR3 runs to 15 residues. The germline CDR1 and CDR2 sequences are SGHRS and YFSETQ. The CDR3: CASSTEAGAYNEQFF. The DNA of the CDR3 is TGCGCCAGCAGCACCGAAGCGGGAGCCTACAATGAGCAGTTCTTC. Based on the CDR3 plus reference TRBV5-1 and TRBJ2-1, the full variable domain is KAGVTQTPRYLIKTRGQQVTLSCSPISGHRSVSWYQQTPGQGLQFLFEYFSETQRNKGNFPGRFSGRQFSNSRSEMNVSTLELGDSALYLCASSTEAGAYNEQFFGPGTRLTVL.

In regard to this clonotype: One junction end disagrees with the germline gene, perhaps due to a read error. The gene calls are TRBV24-1 and TRBJ2-3, with D unresolved. Germline CDR1 KGHDR, CDR2 SFDVKD. The CDR3 loop spans 15 amino acids. CDR3: CATSDSRTGTATQYF. DNA of the CDR3: TGTGCCACCAGTGATTCCAGGACGGGCACAGCTACGCAGTATTTT.

This clonotype is medium-sized by share. V usage is TRBV5-6 and J usage is TRBJ2-3; 9 positions agree with TRBD2. Germline V gene lookup returns CDR1 SGHDT and CDR2 YYEEEE. This CDR3 is 16 amino acids long. J was trimmed by 2 bases and V by 4 bases; bases with no gene match: 8. CDR3 sequence reads: CASSPVTSGFTDTQYF. The CDR3 region has the DNA TGTGCCAGCAGCCCCGTCACTAGCGGGTTCACAGATACGCAGTATTTT.

This clonotype was seen repeatedly, ten times or more. CDR3 coding DNA: TGTGCCAGCAGCAACCGGGACAGTCCCTACAATGAGCAGTTCTTC. It translates to CASSNRDSPYNEQFF. The rearrangement links TRBV2 to TRBJ2-1, with TRBD1 matching 7 bases. The CDR3 is 15 amino acids. Germline V lookup: CDR1 SNHLY, CDR2 FYNNEI. V lost 6 bases to trimming and J lost 2 bases; unmatched junction nucleotides: 7.

This clonotype was counted at least ten times. The CDR3 spells CASSDPTGATEAFF. DNA for the CDR3: TGTGCCAGCAGTGATCCAACCGGGGCCACTGAAGCTTTCTTT. The chain employs TRBV2 and TRBJ1-1; a weak D match, TRBD1 (5 bases). This CDR3 has 14 residues. CDR1 is SNHLY, CDR2 FYNNEI, per germline. Trimming removed 3 bases from V and 4 bases from J, with 12 bases in between.

This clonotype has only a few counts. The chain couples TRBV11-2 to TRBJ2-7; D unresolved. Per germline, CDR1 SGHAT and CDR2 FQNNGV. Trimming took 0 bases from V and 2 from J, leaving 5 bases between them. This CDR3 contains 13 residues. CDR3 amino acids: CASSLEGPYEQYF. The DNA of the CDR3 is TGTGCCAGCAGCTTAGAAGGCCCCTACGAGCAGTACTTC.

This clonotype appeared many times. The genes are TRBV20-1 and TRBJ1-2, with TRBD1 identical over 10 bases. CDR1 DFQATT and CDR2 SNEGSKA come from the germline V gene (reference sequence). V trimming: 2 bases; J trimming: 6 bases; junction bases outside the gene matches: 6. The CDR3 covers 14 residues. CDR3 nucleotide sequence: TGCAGTGCTAGAAATGCGGGGACAGGGGATGGCTACACCTTC. This encodes CSARNAGTGDGYTF.

The chain recombines TRBV7-9 with TRBJ2-7, with a possible D match to TRBD1 (5 bases). This CDR3 has 12 residues. Germline CDR1 is SEHNR and CDR2 is FQNEAQ (reference sequence). Trimming shortened V by 4 bases and J by 7 bases, and 11 bases separated the two germline ends. The CDR3, as DNA: TGTGCCAGCAGCTCGGACATTTGGGAGCAGTACTTC. It yields the protein CASSSDIWEQYF. The whole variable domain, filled in from reference TRBV7-9 and TRBJ2-7, reads DTGVSQNPRHKITKRGQNVTFRCDPISEHNRLYWYRQTLGQGPEFLTYFQNEAQLEKSRLLSDRFSAERPKGSFSTLEIQRTEQGDSAMYLCASSSDIWEQYFGPGTRLTVT.

This clonotype has just a few counts. The chain couples TRBV11-1 to TRBJ2-1; 12 bases map to TRBD2. CDR1 is SGHAT, CDR2 FQDESV, per germline (reference sequence). V lost 5 bases, J lost 8 bases, and 7 bases stayed unmatched. The CDR3 has 15 residues. CDR3 amino acids: CASSPRTSGIDEQFF. CDR3 bases: TGTGCCAGCAGCCCCAGGACTAGCGGGATTGATGAGCAGTTCTTC.

This clonotype was detected many times. This chain's CDR3 is CSARHRDSTYEQYF. The CDR3 DNA follows: TGCAGTGCCAGACATCGGGACAGTACCTACGAGCAGTACTTC. The chain carries TRBV20-1 and TRBJ2-7; 7 bases are shared with TRBD1. The CDR3 has 14 residues. CDR1 and CDR2 (germline): DFQATT, SNEGSKA (reference sequence). Trimming removed 6 bases from V and 2 bases from J; junction bases left unmatched: 10.

This clonotype was recorded once. The V gene is TRBV29-1, the J gene TRBJ2-2; a weak D match, TRBD1 (6 bases). This CDR3 contains 16 residues. The V end was cut by 7 bases, the J end by 0 bases, with 18 bases between. Germline V CDR1 and CDR2: SQVTM, ANQGSEA. The chain's CDR3 is CSALAPGTPNTGELFF. CDR3 nucleotides: TGCAGCGCTCTTGCCCCCGGGACACCGAACACCGGGGAGCTGTTTTTT.